This TCR beta chain was identified during a study of regulatory T cells in long-lasting Graves disease. Stated time point: newly diagnosed GD, antithyroid drugs for less than 3 months. Following extraction of RNA from PBMCs, that RNA was used to make the TCR library. According to the study, TCR beta libraries were built with iRepertoire HTBI primers and CDR3-region Arm-PCR. TCRdb ran MiXCR on the multiplex PCR reads and lists one entry per CDR3 protein. The sample has 620,000 or so distinct CDR3 sequences, about 16% seen once; the top ten hold 18%. Points on this clonotype: Its matching antigen is unknown.

This CDR3 region has 15 residues. V lost 2 bases and J lost 5, with 14 bases in between. Overall study findings and caveats: Under persistent disease, TRBV28, TRBJ1-2 and TRBJ2-5 were used preferentially.

The same sample was also used in a study of T cells in Graves' hyperthyroidism and ophthalmopathy. As that report states: During a first-round RT-PCR of the TCR CDR3, the HTBI primer set was used.

The V and J genes are TRBV12-3 or TRBV12-4 and TRBJ2-3, with a possible D match to TRBD1 (5 bases). Sequenced material: peripheral blood mononuclear cells (PBMCs), taken at new diagnosis, from a patient treated with antithyroid drugs. The sequence came from a young woman with Graves disease. The CDR3 spells CASSLSIQVKDTQYF. In nucleotides, the CDR3 is TGTGCCAGCAGTTTATCGATACAGGTCAAAGATACGCAGTATTTT.